This record covers a single T cell receptor (beta chain). Several immunoSEQ plates held equal portions of the genomic DNA taken from each subset. The protocol was immunoSEQ multiplex PCR, while the TCRdb copy is restricted to in-frame clones and leaves out a portion. The sample has some 1,600,000 clones; 95% to 99% are singletons. The CDR3 runs to 14 residues. V lost 3 bases and J lost 6; bases outside the gene matches: 8. Germline CDR1 reads SGHTA; CDR2 reads FQGNSA. The sample is drawn from a study of shared clonotypes between healthy human individuals. Caucasian adults residing in Nashville, Tennessee made up all the donors. In the CD4+ fraction, cells were divided into CD45RA+ naive and CD45RA-negative memory subsets.

The V call is TRBV7-2, the J call TRBJ2-7, with 7 positions matching TRBD2. Sequencing used naive CD4+ T cells sorted from blood. Subset given: CD45RA+ positively selected. The origin of this receptor is a man aged 25 to 40 in good health. The CDR3 region is CASSLYGRISEQYF. The CDR3 DNA follows: TGTGCCAGCAGCTTGTACGGGAGGATTTCCGAGCAGTACTTC.